This T cell receptor (beta chain) was recorded in a study of T cell repertoires in cytomegalovirus infection. Background on the study: CMV infection plus the matching HLA type was flagged by public TCR beta signatures.

General study findings and limits: CMV carriers with the relevant HLA were identified by cumulative public TCR beta family frequency. Clonotype analysis showed dominance of the ex vivo response by HLA-C-restricted CMV-specific TCR beta clonotypes.

This clonotype has at least ten counts. The target antigen is unknown. A single record per CDR3 protein comes from TCRdb applying MiXCR to the reads. The sample holds 250,000 to 350,000 distinct CDR3 sequences; roughly 24% are singletons and the top ten take around 13%. CDR3 length equals 15 residues. The V gene end was trimmed by 1 base and the J gene end by 2 bases; junction bases not matched to a gene: 5. Germline-derived CDR1 and CDR2 are SGHTA and FQGNSA. The chain uses TRBV7-2 and TRBJ2-7, with 7 bases that match TRBD2. Sequencing used PBMCs. This TCR came from a human donor in good health (CMV status not recorded). Some clones in this sample may be carry-over from other donors' samples. The CDR3 DNA reads as TGTGCCAGCAGCTTAGTCAGCGGGGTAACCTACGAGCAGTACTTC. This codes for CASSLVSGVTYEQYF.